This T cell receptor beta chain was recorded in a study of T cells expressing NK-cell markers. Study context: Cells sorted as CD3+CD56+NKG2C+, CD3+CD56+NKG2C- and CD3+CD56-NKG2C+ T cells supplied the TCR beta repertoires. Serological testing identified most of the eight sequenced donors as HCMV-seropositive and one as seronegative. Study observations and caveats: In roughly six donors, dominant CD3+CD56+NKG2C+ clonotypes ranked among the top 10 CD8+ clonotypes.

A remark on this clonotype: Antigen: not known.

One entry per CDR3 protein, without DNA, is what TCRdb gives after re-calling the 5' RACE reads. This repertoire comprises roughly 120,000 distinct CDR3 sequences; its ten largest clones make up roughly 20%. The receptor comes from a woman aged 18 to 69 in good health. The source material was blood T cells: a sorted CD56 or NKG2C T cell subset, CD4+ or CD8+ T cells, or bulk PBMC T cells (not recorded which).

This chain's CDR3 is CASSGTGTFEFF. The chain links TRBV25-1 to TRBJ2-1; TCRdb outputs TRBD1, but without DNA this stays unchecked. The CDR3 length is 12 residues. CDR1 and CDR2 (germline): MGHDK, SYGVNS.